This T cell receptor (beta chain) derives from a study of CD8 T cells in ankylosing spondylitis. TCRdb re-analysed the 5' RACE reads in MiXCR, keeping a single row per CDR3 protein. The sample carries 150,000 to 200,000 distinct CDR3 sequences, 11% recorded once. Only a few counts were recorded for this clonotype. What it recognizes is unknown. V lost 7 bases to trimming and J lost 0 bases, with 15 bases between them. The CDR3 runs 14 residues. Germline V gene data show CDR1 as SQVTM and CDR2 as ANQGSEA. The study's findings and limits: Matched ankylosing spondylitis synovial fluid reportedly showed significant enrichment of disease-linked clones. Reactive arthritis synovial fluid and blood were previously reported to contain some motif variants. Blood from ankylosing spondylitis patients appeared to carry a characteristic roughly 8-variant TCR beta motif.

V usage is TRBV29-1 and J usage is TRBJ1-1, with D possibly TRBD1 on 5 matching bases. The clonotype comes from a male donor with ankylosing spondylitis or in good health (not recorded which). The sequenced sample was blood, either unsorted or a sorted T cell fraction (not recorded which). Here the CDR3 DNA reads TGCAGCGCCGATCACGGGGGACTGAACACTGAAGCTTTCTTT. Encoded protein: CSADHGGLNTEAFF.